This TCR beta chain was identified during a study of beta chain features in type 1 diabetes. Findings and limits, study-wide: Reads derived from cDNA could over-represent cells showing high TCR expression. Lower insertion and higher deletion counts appeared at VDJ junctions in type 1 diabetes patients. TCRB rearrangement may or may not be influenced by HLA type; here this remained unresolved.

This clone occurred a few times. Its specificity is unknown. Sequencing targeted expressed TCRB transcripts, as all isolated RNA had been reverse transcribed. Each sample of naive, central memory or regulatory T cells had, on average, around 4 million reads. Sequenced by immunoSEQ multiplex PCR; TCRdb stores in-frame clones only, minus some. The repertoire holds 810,000 or so clones, with about a sixth as singletons. V was pared by 2 bases and J by 6 bases, with 10 bases between. Germline V gene sequence: CDR1 SGHTA, CDR2 FQGNSA. The CDR3 spans 14 residues. The genes are TRBV7-2 and TRBJ2-2; D not resolved. The TCR comes from a woman younger than 30 in good health. Input material: naive CD4+ T cells from blood. CDR3 in DNA: TGTGCCAGCAGCTTATGGGGTGGCGCCGGGGAGCTGTTTTTT. Its translation is CASSLWGGAGELFF.